This TCR beta chain was identified in a study of T cell responses to AZD1222 COVID-19 vaccine. Germline V gene data show CDR1 as SGHTA and CDR2 as FQGNSA. This CDR3 has 13 residues. V trimming: 4 bases; J trimming: 13 bases; junction bases outside the gene matches: 10. Regarding the study as a whole: Among vaccine-associated CD4 TCRs, coverage spanned spike, with dominance at 160-218 and 743-854. Donor demographics were predominantly white British with a female majority; clonal diversity may be underestimated. Rises in breadth and depth of Spike-specific TCRs came after two AZD1222 doses.

The assay was immunoSEQ multiplex PCR, and TCRdb's table has in-frame clones only and misses some. Here the sample spans approximately 140,000 clones, approximately 91% being singletons. Regarding this clone: Its antigen is currently unknown.

This chain joins TRBV7-2 and TRBJ2-5; 9 nucleotides align to TRBD1. The specimen comprised peripheral blood, sampled 28 days after the second AZD1222 dose. The sequence derives from an adult who received the AZD1222 COVID-19 vaccine. CDR3: CASSSDPPGQGYF. DNA of the CDR3: TGTGCCAGCAGCTCAGACCCCCCGGGACAGGGGTACTTC.